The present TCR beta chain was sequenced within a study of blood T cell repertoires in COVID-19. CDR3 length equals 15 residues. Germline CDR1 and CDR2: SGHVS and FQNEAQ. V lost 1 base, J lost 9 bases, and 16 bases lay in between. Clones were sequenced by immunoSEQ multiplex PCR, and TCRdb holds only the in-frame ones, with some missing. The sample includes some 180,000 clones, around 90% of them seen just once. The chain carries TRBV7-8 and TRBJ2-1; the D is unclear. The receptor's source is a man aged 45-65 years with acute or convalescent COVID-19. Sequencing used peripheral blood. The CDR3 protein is CASSLDRLQFSEQFF. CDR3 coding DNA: TGTGCCAGCAGCTTAGATCGTCTCCAATTTAGTGAGCAGTTCTTC.